This T cell receptor beta chain was sequenced during a study of Graves' ophthalmopathy and Graves' hyperthyroidism. The sequenced template was RNA, covering the TCR beta CDR3 region. A first-round RT-PCR used HTBI primers, followed by a second-round multiplex PCR. TCRdb independently ran MiXCR on the multiplex PCR reads; one entry per CDR3 protein. Of hundreds of thousands of distinct CDR3 sequences in the sample, roughly 39% were seen once. Study conclusions and caveats: Forecasting of ophthalmopathy progression by the model achieved approximately 70% sensitivity and around 77% specificity. Among expanded thyroid clonotypes above 0.001 frequency, most also occurred in blood.

This CDR3 region has 14 residues. Unmatched junction bases numbered 8, after V lost 5 bases and J lost 4 bases. Germline CDR1 reads SGHVT; CDR2 reads SQSDAQ. Diagnoses were established from clinical symptoms, serum thyroxine, TRAb, thyroid ultrasound and orbital computed tomography. Isolation of PBMCs was performed using roughly 10 ml of fresh peripheral blood. In regard to this clonotype: The antigen is not known.

The V and J genes are TRBV7-4 and TRBJ2-7; the match to TRBD1 covers 7 bases. This TCR was sampled from an adult man with Graves' ophthalmopathy. Sequenced input: peripheral blood. This chain's CDR3 is CASSLRVQGYEQYF. For the CDR3, the DNA is TGTGCCAGCAGCCTCCGTGTACAGGGGTACGAGCAGTACTTC.